The 28 T cell receptor beta chains given below trace back to one sample, sequenced in a study of blood T cell repertoires in COVID-19. The repertoire was sequenced with immunoSEQ multiplex PCR; TCRdb's copy has only in-frame clones and lacks some. The sample shows under 350,000 clones, approximately 86% of them seen only once. The specimen sequenced was peripheral blood. These TCRs come from a man aged 65-85 years with acute or convalescent COVID-19.

The genes are TRBV10-3 and TRBJ2-5; the match to TRBD2 covers 15 bases. V dropped 5 bases and J dropped 0; count of bases not matched to a gene: 7. The CDR3 totals 18 residues. Germline V gives CDR1 ENHRY, CDR2 SYGVKD. For the CDR3, the DNA is TGTGCCATCAGTCCGGGACTAGCGGGAGGAGAGTACCAAGAGACCCAGTACTTC. Its translation is CAISPGLAGGEYQETQYF.

This chain links TRBV27 with TRBJ2-1; 9 nucleotides line up with TRBD1. Germline CDR1 MNHEY, CDR2 SMNVEV (reference sequence). Germline trimming cut 3 bases from V and 5 bases from J; bases unmatched to any gene: 5. There are 15 residues in the CDR3. The CDR3 coding sequence is TGTGCCAGCAGTTTCTACAGGGGGCTCAACAATGAGCAGTTCTTC. Its protein is CASSFYRGLNNEQFF.

V is TRBV5-4 and J is TRBJ1-3, with D maybe TRBD1 (5 bases). There are 15 residues in the CDR3. Trimming shortened V by 0 bases and J by 4 bases, and 11 bases separated the two germline ends. CDR1 and CDR2 (germline): SGHNT, YYREEE (reference sequence). CDR3 sequence (DNA): TGTGCCAGCAGCTTGGCCAGGGAATCGGGAAACACCATATATTTT. Translating it yields CASSLARESGNTIYF.

This chain links TRBV3-1 (or the pseudogene TRBV3-2) with TRBJ1-2; 7 bases match TRBD1. In germline, CDR1 is LGHDT, CDR2 YNNKEL (reference sequence). With 2 bases clipped from V and 4 bases from J, the junction kept 7 bases outside the gene matches. The CDR3 covers 15 residues. The DNA of the CDR3 is TGTGCCAGCAGCCAACGAGGGGGCAGGCCCTATGGCTACACCTTC. As protein: CASSQRGGRPYGYTF.

The chain carries TRBV18 and TRBJ1-1; D might be TRBD1 (6 bases). There are 15 residues in the CDR3. Trimming took 2 bases from V and 3 from J, leaving 13 bases between them. Per germline, CDR1 KGHSH and CDR2 LQKENI. CDR3 sequence (DNA): TGTGCCAGCTCACCAACAGGGATGGGGTACACTGAAGCTTTCTTT. Amino acids: CASSPTGMGYTEAFF. Complete variable domain (other parts from reference TRBV18 and TRBJ1-1): NAGVMQNPRHLVRRRGQEARLRCSPMKGHSHVYWYRQLPEEGLKFMVYLQKENIIDESGMPKERFSAEFPKEGPSILRIQQVVRGDSAAYFCASSPTGMGYTEAFFGQGTRLTVV.

V usage is TRBV28 and J usage is TRBJ1-4, with D unresolved. In germline, CDR1 is MDHEN, CDR2 SYDVKM. V shed 3 bases and J shed 2 bases, with 10 bases lying between them. CDR3 size: 15 residues. DNA of the CDR3: TGTGCCAGCAGTTTTTTGGGGAGTACTAATGAAAAACTGTTTTTT. It is translated as CASSFLGSTNEKLFF.

CDR3 in DNA: TGTGCCAGCAGCTTAGCGCGGGACTCCACGCGGTACTTC. Protein product: CASSLARDSTRYF. This chain joins TRBV7-2 and TRBJ2-4; perhaps TRBD2 as D (6 bases). V was trimmed by 0 bases and J by 15 bases, leaving 15 bases between them. This CDR3 contains 13 residues. In germline, CDR1 is SGHTA, CDR2 FQGNSA.

The chain employs TRBV18 and TRBJ1-1; 8 bases align to TRBD1. The ends lost 5 bases at V and 8 bases at J; junction bases unmatched: 4. Germline CDR1 reads KGHSH; CDR2 reads LQKENI. This CDR3 is built from 12 residues. The CDR3, as DNA: TGTGCCAGCTCAACAGGACAGGGCGAAGCTTTCTTT. Translating gives CASSTGQGEAFF.

The V gene is TRBV30, the J gene TRBJ2-6; possibly TRBD2 for D (5 bases). V shed 1 base and J shed 0 bases, with 7 bases lying between them. Germline V CDR1 and CDR2: GTSNPN, SVGIG (reference sequence). CDR3 size: 15 residues. The CDR3 sequence: CAWSAGGSGANVLTF. The CDR3, as DNA: TGTGCCTGGAGTGCCGGAGGCTCTGGGGCCAACGTCCTGACTTTC.

The chain is built from TRBV9 and TRBJ2-3; possibly TRBD1 for D (5 bases). V was pared by 3 bases and J by 2 bases, with 13 bases between. Germline CDR1 and CDR2: SGDLS and YYNGEE. The CDR3 contains 15 residues. The CDR3 DNA sequence: TGTGCCAGCAGCGCTGGGGCTACATCCACAGATACGCAGTATTTT. This translates into CASSAGATSTDTQYF.

The DNA of the CDR3 is TGTGCCAGCAGCTTGGTACAGGGGTGGAATGAGCAGTTCTTC. It encodes CASSLVQGWNEQFF. The chain links TRBV5-6 to TRBJ2-1, with 7 bases that match TRBD1. The V segment lost 0 bases and the J segment 7 bases; nucleotides outside the gene matches: 4. Germline V gene sequence: CDR1 SGHDT, CDR2 YYEEEE. The CDR3 has 14 residues.

This rearrangement joins TRBV28 to TRBJ2-4, with a weak D call TRBD1 (5 bases). The CDR3 is made up of 17 amino acids. V was trimmed by 5 bases and J by 0 bases, leaving 17 bases between them. Germline V lookup: CDR1 MDHEN, CDR2 SYDVKM. The CDR3 region is CASSLPRGALAKNIQYF. CDR3 DNA: TGTGCCAGCAGTCTCCCCCGTGGGGCTCTAGCCAAAAACATTCAGTACTTC.

The chain employs TRBV25-1 and TRBJ2-6; D might be TRBD1 (6 bases). This CDR3 region has 16 residues. Trimming pared 2 bases from V and 2 bases from J, leaving 10 bases between. The germline CDR1 and CDR2 sequences are MGHDK and SYGVNS. The CDR3 loop reads CASSEHRAPGANVLTF. The CDR3 DNA is TGTGCCAGCAGTGAACACAGGGCGCCTGGGGCCAACGTCCTGACTTTC.

The rearrangement joins TRBV18 to TRBJ1-1; D is ambiguous. Trimming took off 2 bases at V and 1 base at J, with 11 bases between the two ends. Germline assignment: CDR1 KGHSH and CDR2 LQKENI. This CDR3 is built from 15 residues. The CDR3: CASSPSISGNTEAFF. The CDR3 nucleotides read TGTGCCAGCTCACCATCGATCTCGGGGAACACTGAAGCTTTCTTT.

The V gene is TRBV15, the J gene TRBJ2-2, with D possibly being TRBD2 (5 bases). Germline CDR1 and CDR2: LNHNV and YYDKDF (reference sequence). The CDR3 sequence is 16 residues long. The V end lost 5 bases, the J end lost 7 bases, and 20 bases lay between the germline ends. CDR3: CATSPSRRVLHGELFF. CDR3 DNA sequence: TGTGCCACCAGCCCATCCCGGCGGGTCCTACACGGGGAGCTGTTTTTT.

The rearrangement joins TRBV5-3 to TRBJ1-4, with D maybe TRBD1 (6 bases). TRBV5-3 is an ORF, and what it does is uncertain. CDR3 length: 15 residues. Trimming removed 0 bases from V and 5 bases from J, with 11 bases in between. The CDR3 region has the DNA TGTGCCAGAAGCTTGGCCCGGACAGAAAATGAAAAACTGTTTTTT. Its protein product is CARSLARTENEKLFF.

In nucleotides, the CDR3 is TGCAGCGTTGATCACGGGACAGGAGGAGAGACCCAGTACTTC. It is translated as CSVDHGTGGETQYF. The chain links TRBV29-1 to TRBJ2-5; 8 bases match TRBD1. J gave up 4 bases and V 3 bases, and 7 bases lay outside the gene matches. Germline CDR1 and CDR2: SQVTM and ANQGSEA. This CDR3 comprises 14 residues.

This chain links TRBV6-2 or TRBV6-3 with TRBJ1-1, with D hard to call. CDR3 length: 13 amino acids. Trimming pared 2 bases from V and 2 bases from J, leaving 6 bases between. Germline-derived CDR1 and CDR2 are MNHEY and SVGEGT. The CDR3 spells CASSYGSNTEAFF. CDR3 coding DNA: TGTGCCAGCAGTTACGGGAGCAACACTGAAGCTTTCTTT.

This rearrangement joins TRBV7-2 to TRBJ2-2; 13 nucleotides align to TRBD2. Germline CDR1 reads SGHTA; CDR2 reads FQGNSA. V was pared by 4 bases and J by 5 bases, with 7 bases of the junction left unmatched. The CDR3 contains 17 residues. CDR3 loop: CASSSGTSGASTGELFF. The CDR3 DNA reads TGTGCCAGCAGCTCGGGGACTAGCGGGGCCTCAACCGGGGAGCTGTTTTTT.

The chain has TRBV27 and TRBJ2-3; 8 bases map to TRBD2. J was trimmed by 2 bases and V by 6 bases; bases with no gene match: 7. The CDR3 runs 15 residues. Germline V gene data show CDR1 as MNHEY and CDR2 as SMNVEV (reference sequence). This CDR3 is CASRLAVSHTDTQYF. The CDR3 DNA reads as TGTGCCAGCAGACTAGCGGTTAGCCACACAGATACGCAGTATTTT.

The V and J genes are TRBV7-9 and TRBJ2-2; a weak D match, TRBD1 (5 bases). The V and J ends lost 1 base and 5 bases respectively, with 14 bases between them. The germline V gene has CDR1 SEHNR and CDR2 FQNEAQ (reference sequence). CDR3 length: 16 amino acids. The CDR3, as DNA: TGTGCCAGCAGCTTAGATTGGACAACTTTTACCGGGGAGCTGTTTTTT. This encodes CASSLDWTTFTGELFF. Drawing the rest from reference TRBV7-9 and TRBJ2-2, the complete variable domain is DTGVSQNPRHKITKRGQNVTFRCDPISEHNRLYWYRQTLGQGPEFLTYFQNEAQLEKSRLLSDRFSAERPKGSFSTLEIQRTEQGDSAMYLCASSLDWTTFTGELFFGEGSRLTVL.

The chain joins TRBV10-1 to TRBJ2-3, with 7 positions matching TRBD1. The ends lost 7 bases at V and 4 bases at J; junction bases unmatched: 5. The CDR3 length is 13 residues. Germline CDR1 reads WNHNN; CDR2 reads SYGVQD (reference sequence). The CDR3 is CASNDRAADTQYF. The CDR3 DNA follows: TGCGCCAGCAACGACAGGGCTGCAGATACGCAGTATTTT.

The chain carries TRBV6-2 or TRBV6-3 and TRBJ2-2; no definite D call. The CDR3 is 13 residues long. The V end lost 2 bases, the J end lost 5 bases, and 6 bases lay between the germline ends. Germline CDR1 and CDR2: MNHEY and SVGEGT. The CDR3 nucleotides are TGTGCCAGCAGTTACGGTCAGACCGGGGAGCTGTTTTTT. Its translation: CASSYGQTGELFF.

The chain couples TRBV18 to TRBJ1-6; D perhaps matches TRBD1 (6 bases). V shed 1 base and J shed 5 bases, with 9 bases lying between them. This CDR3 is built from 15 residues. The V gene's germline CDR1 is KGHSH and CDR2 LQKENI. This CDR3 reads CASSPQGVDNSPLHF. CDR3 bases: TGTGCCAGCTCACCACAGGGGGTCGATAATTCACCCCTCCACTTT.

The chain is built from TRBV18 and TRBJ2-3, with 8 nucleotides matching TRBD1. The CDR3 is 17 amino acids. The germline V gene encodes CDR1 KGHSH and CDR2 LQKENI. V lost 0 bases, J lost 4 bases, and 9 bases stayed unmatched. The CDR3 DNA sequence: TGTGCCAGCTCACCACCCCAGGGGGCGCGATCCCCAGATACGCAGTATTTT. It codes for CASSPPQGARSPDTQYF. The full variable domain, completed using reference TRBV18 and TRBJ2-3, is NAGVMQNPRHLVRRRGQEARLRCSPMKGHSHVYWYRQLPEEGLKFMVYLQKENIIDESGMPKERFSAEFPKEGPSILRIQQVVRGDSAAYFCASSPPQGARSPDTQYFGPGTRLTVL.

The gene calls are TRBV6-2 or TRBV6-3 and TRBJ1-5; D may be TRBD1 (5 bases). The ends were cut back, 0 bases at V and 0 bases at J, with 12 bases in the middle. Germline loops: CDR1 MNHEY, CDR2 SVGEGT. The length of the CDR3 is 17 residues. Here the CDR3 reads CASSYSTGGVSNQPQHF. CDR3 DNA: TGTGCCAGCAGTTACTCTACGGGGGGGGTTAGCAATCAGCCCCAGCATTTT.

In the case of this clone: Distinct nucleotide sequences in the sample also encode this CDR3. V is TRBV9 and J is TRBJ2-2, with TRBD2 matching over 10 bases. Germline lookup yields CDR1 SGDLS and CDR2 YYNGEE. V gave up 2 bases and J gave up 7 bases; unmatched junction bases: 5. CDR3 length: 15 residues. The CDR3 protein is CASSVLAGVGGELFF. CDR3 nucleotides: TGTGCCAGCAGCGTTCTAGCGGGGGTCGGCGGGGAGCTGTTTTTT.

The rearrangement joins TRBV7-3 to TRBJ2-1, with 9 nucleotides matching TRBD2. After removal of 6 bases from V and 10 bases from J, the junction contained 10 bases not matched to a gene. This CDR3 comprises 14 residues. Looked up from germline, CDR1 is SGHTA and CDR2 is FQGTGA. CDR3 amino acids: CASSSGTSGLEQFF. The CDR3 coding sequence is TGTGCCAGCAGTTCGGGCACTAGCGGGCTAGAGCAGTTCTTC.